This TCR beta chain was found in a study of cytomegalovirus exposure and HLA in healthy donors. General study results and limits: A later analysis found most CMV-associated TCR beta chains apparently HLA-restricted. A later analysis showed that HLA-associated TCR beta chains had undergone more clonal expansion than equally common others. Later on, an analysis tied 18,000 or so TCR beta sequences to HLA alleles at 0.05 false discovery rate.

13 Jbeta primers and 60 Vbeta primers were used for the PCR. TCRdb keeps only in-frame clones here, not all; method: immunoSEQ multiplex PCR. The sample has about 190,000 clones; 70% to 75% are singletons. Regarding this clone: The antigen remains unidentified.

Nominal health characterized the donors when sampled, though unrecorded immune exposures were likely. The sample comprised PBMCs. The receptor comes from a man aged 25-40 years in good health and CMV-seropositive.

CDR3 in DNA: TGCGCCAGCAGCTCCTCACAATACGAGCAGTACTTC. Translating gives CASSSSQYEQYF. This chain links TRBV5-1 with TRBJ2-7, with D unclear. Germline CDR1 is SGHRS and CDR2 is YFSETQ. Trimming took 3 bases from V and 4 from J, leaving 8 bases between them. The CDR3 extends over 12 amino acids.